The 3 T cell receptor beta chains below come from one sample, sequenced in a study of monozygotic twins with inflammatory bowel disease. TCRdb re-analyzed the 5' RACE reads; it lists each CDR3 protein once, without DNA. The specimen's table records tens of thousands of distinct CDR3 sequences. Sequenced input: blood. These receptors all stem from a human donor with ulcerative colitis or Crohn's disease, or a healthy co-twin of an affected twin (not recorded which).

CDR3 amino acids: CASSLPGAPGELFF. The rearrangement joins TRBV12-3 or TRBV12-4 to TRBJ2-2; there is no DNA to check the TCRdb D call of TRBD1. The CDR3 contains 14 residues.

The chain joins TRBV11-2 to TRBJ1-2. Germline CDR1 is SGHAT and CDR2 is FQNNGV. The CDR3 loop spans 12 amino acids. CDR3 loop: CASSLGYYGYTF.

The CDR3: CAKDRGYYEQYF. The chain is built from TRBV23-1 and TRBJ2-7; absent DNA, TCRdb's TRBD1 call cannot be checked. TRBV23-1 is an ORF for which the function is uncertain. The CDR3 runs 12 residues.